The clone carrying this T cell receptor beta chain was seen more than once but under ten times. Its antigen remains unknown. This table comes from immunoSEQ multiplex PCR, and its TCRdb copy is limited to in-frame clones, with some not included. The table shows roughly 95,000 clones, with around 72% occurring only once. The data are from a study of fetal regulatory T cell absence and autoimmunity. Looking at the study overall: The IPEX patients lacked clinical diabetes but had exocrine pancreas autoimmunity.

Study observations and caveats: In IPEX syndrome, oligoclonal enrichment was read as supporting prenatal antigen-driven autoimmunity in the pancreas. Compared with cord blood, pancreas showed oligoclonal TCR enrichment, some clones over 80-fold.

The CDR3 totals 12 residues. V was pared by 1 base and J by 9 bases, with 4 bases between. Germline-derived CDR1 and CDR2 are MNHNY and SVGAGI (reference sequence). The sample consisted of pancreas tissue. This clonotype was obtained from a male donor with IPEX syndrome. The V gene is TRBV6-6, the J gene TRBJ1-6; D remains unclear. The CDR3 spells CASSYWGSPLHF. The CDR3 bases are TGTGCCAGCAGTTACTGGGGTTCACCCCTCCACTTT.